Reported below is one T cell receptor (beta chain). The antigen is unknown. Before the COVID-19 pandemic, during about 2011-2019, CD4+ T cells were taken from unexposed donors. CD4+ T cells were isolated from the cells after about 11 days of culture. Cells permitting, SARS-CoV-2 S/N and four cold-coronavirus spikes were tested on unexposed-donor CD4+ T cells. Trimming stripped 0 bases from V and 5 bases from J, with 11 bases between. Germline V gene data show CDR1 as SGHRS and CDR2 as YFSETQ. This CDR3 region has 15 residues. Only in-frame clones appear in the TCRdb table, and some are missing; sequencing was by immunoSEQ multiplex PCR. The sample has under 20,000 clones, around 82% seen once. The sample originates from a study of CD4 T cells in relation to SARS-CoV-2 and coronaviruses. Study in general: TCR beta CDR3s were sequenced after approximately ten-day antigen culture of PBMCs.

General study results and limits: Approximately 65% of donors had memory CD4+ clonotypes crossrecognizing SARS-CoV-2 and common cold coronavirus spike.

V and J are TRBV5-1 and TRBJ2-2; D is perhaps TRBD1 (6 bases). Sequencing used CD4+ T cells from PBMCs, cultured in vitro. The TCR comes from a human donor in good health. DNA of the CDR3: TGCGCCAGCAGCTTGGTGGCAGGGGAAACCGGGGAGCTGTTTTTT. It specifies CASSLVAGETGELFF.